This T cell receptor (beta chain) was found in a study of cytomegalovirus exposure and HLA in healthy donors (dated by TCRdb to about 2017). Regarding the research as a whole: A later analysis indicated that the roughly 130 validation repertoires were generated on the platform also employed for the approximately 700 repertoires of the first cohort. The study aimed to test whether cataloging public T cell receptors could reveal signatures of past pathogen exposure. To predict cytomegalovirus infection status, the study brought together high-throughput TCR immunosequencing, statistical association of individual TCRs with disease status, and machine learning. Besides the first cohort of hundreds of subjects, a separate validation cohort made up of over 100 different subjects was used. Study-wide findings and limitations: Across donors, most TCR sequences were observed very rarely, whereas some public TCRs were present in many individuals. The validation cohort had no HLA typing available for a later analysis, so co-occurrence within that cohort was assessed over all 130 or so repertoires. In a later analysis, TCRs clustered in the first cohort were found to also tend to co-occur in the 120 or so validation repertoires, with 90% to 95% of cluster scores above 0. A few of the identified cytomegalovirus-associated TCR beta chains were confirmed in vitro to be specific for cytomegalovirus antigens. In the study, some 160 TCR beta chains were listed as associated with cytomegalovirus. The authors suggested that the approach could potentially be generalized to other disease states and immunological phenotypes. In both the original and validation cohorts, the classifier was reported to diagnose cytomegalovirus status with high specificity and sensitivity.

The receptor library was made with the immunoSEQ multiplex PCR assay. The study's own analysis went as follows. A statistical classification framework was built for diagnosing cytomegalovirus status from the catalog of TCR beta chain sequences. Sourced from immuneACCESS, this table was stored by TCRdb with only in-frame sequences that have V and J called. A share of the clones is absent; for the studies checked, an unresolved V gene accounts for under half, and the remainder has no known explanation. V and J calls and clone size are as listed in that table; D and trimming were resolved from the DNA. Present in this sample are 150,000 or so clones, 90% of which were seen just once. In total, the top ten clones hold about 6.7% of the sample. The CDR1 and CDR2 encoded by the germline V gene are MNHNS and SASEGT. The V end loses 3 bases and the J end loses 10 bases, and a stretch of 15 bases separates them. From the cysteine up to the phenylalanine, the CDR3 has a length of 13 residues. The DNA shown is the 39-base CDR3, in frame from base 1.

The donors were included in the validation cohort of some 120 subjects, a group kept apart from the roughly 690-subject first cohort. This clone appeared once. Its specific antigen is unknown. The input lacks base qualities; no much larger clone sits a single base away. The material sequenced was PBMCs. This sequence was found in a woman between 25 and 40 years old in good health and CMV-seropositive. Here the chain combines TRBV6-1 and TRBJ2-5; a tentative D match to TRBD1 spans 5 bases. The CDR3 is CASSDRAPMDQYF. The nucleotides read TGTGCCAGCAGTGACAGGGCCCCGATGGACCAGTACTTC.